This is a list of T cell receptor beta chains from one sample in a study of T cell responses to AZD1222 COVID-19 vaccine. Produced via immunoSEQ multiplex PCR; TCRdb's table is partial and in-frame only. The sample lists 70,000 or so clones, 70% to 90% occurring once. The sequencing used peripheral blood, collected on day 0 of AZD1222 vaccination. These TCRs come from an adult in good health. Each CDR3 is given without its conserved first and last residue. Some rows mark clone size as missing; the rest say once, few, many or name a class of expanded clone.

v_gene	abundance	j_gene	CDR3aa
TRBV5-1	once	TRBJ2-7	ASSEWGTGTEQY
TRBV19	-	TRBJ2-7	ASSTQGAGYEQY
TRBV5-4	-	TRBJ1-4	ASSPGGGNEKLF
TRBV24-1	-	TRBJ2-7	ATSPGGYEQY
TRBV16	-	TRBJ2-7	ASSQQVTENEQY
TRBV2	-	TRBJ2-2	ASSDGQEDPTGELF
TRBV5-8	few	TRBJ1-3	ATSGNTIY
TRBV19	once	TRBJ2-7	ASKVATAYEQY
TRBV6-6	-	TRBJ2-4	ASSYSTTARIQY
TRBV6-4	once	TRBJ2-1	ASSDSVGGNNEQF
TRBV7-2	few	TRBJ1-5	ASSPVLTSNQPQH
TRBV6-6	-	TRBJ2-3	ASSYGGLAGTDTQY
TRBV18	-	TRBJ2-7	ASSPGTIPEQY
TRBV9	-	TRBJ2-7	ASSVGLAIGYEQY
TRBV19	once	TRBJ2-7	ASSIRDGAYEQY
TRBV11-2	-	TRBJ1-2	ASSLSRTALGGYT
TRBV4-2	-	TRBJ2-3	ASSQSDRDTDTQY
TRBV4-1	-	TRBJ2-7	ASSQDFRDRVGLAGGLVEQY
TRBV14	-	TRBJ2-5	ASSQDRRENLQETQY
TRBV6-5	-	TRBJ1-5	ASRRDSNQPQH
TRBV7-9	-	TRBJ2-7	ASSLALAGTYEQY
TRBV21-1	once	TRBJ1-1	ASSKEQGVNTEAF
TRBV28	-	TRBJ1-2	ASSETGQGLSYGYT